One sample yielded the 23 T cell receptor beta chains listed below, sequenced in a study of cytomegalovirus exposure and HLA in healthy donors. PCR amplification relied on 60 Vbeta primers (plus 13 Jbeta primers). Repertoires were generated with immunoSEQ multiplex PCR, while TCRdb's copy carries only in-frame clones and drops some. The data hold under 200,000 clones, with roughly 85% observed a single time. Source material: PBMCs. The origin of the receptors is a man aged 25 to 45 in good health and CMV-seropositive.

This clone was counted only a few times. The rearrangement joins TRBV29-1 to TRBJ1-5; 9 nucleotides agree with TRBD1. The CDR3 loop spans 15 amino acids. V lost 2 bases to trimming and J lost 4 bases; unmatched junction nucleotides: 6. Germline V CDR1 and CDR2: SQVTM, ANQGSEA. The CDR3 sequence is CSVEIGGTGNQPQHF. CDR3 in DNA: TGCAGCGTTGAAATAGGTGGGACAGGGAATCAGCCCCAGCATTTT.

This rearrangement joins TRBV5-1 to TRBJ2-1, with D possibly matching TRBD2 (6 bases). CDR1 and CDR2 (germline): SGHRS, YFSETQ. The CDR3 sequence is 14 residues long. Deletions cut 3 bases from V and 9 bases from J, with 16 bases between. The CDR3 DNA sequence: TGCGCCAGCAGCTCCGGGACTGTGCAGGGTGAGCAGTTCTTC. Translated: CASSSGTVQGEQFF.

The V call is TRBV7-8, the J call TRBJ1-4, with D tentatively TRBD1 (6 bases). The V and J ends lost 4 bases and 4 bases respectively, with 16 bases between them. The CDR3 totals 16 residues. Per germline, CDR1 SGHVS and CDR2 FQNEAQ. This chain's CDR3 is CASSSNPGHLNEKLFF. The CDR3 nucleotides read TGTGCCAGCAGCTCAAATCCGGGACACCTTAATGAAAAACTGTTTTTT.

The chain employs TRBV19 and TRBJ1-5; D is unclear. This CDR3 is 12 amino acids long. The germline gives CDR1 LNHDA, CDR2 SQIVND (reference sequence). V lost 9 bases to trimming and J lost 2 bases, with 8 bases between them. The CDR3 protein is CASGVRNQPQHF. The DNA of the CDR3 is TGTGCCAGCGGGGTTCGCAATCAGCCCCAGCATTTT.

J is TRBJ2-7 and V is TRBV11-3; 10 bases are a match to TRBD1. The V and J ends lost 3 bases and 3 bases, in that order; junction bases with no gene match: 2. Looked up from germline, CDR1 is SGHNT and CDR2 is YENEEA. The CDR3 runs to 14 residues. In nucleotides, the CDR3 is TGTGCCAGCAGCTTCGGACAGGGGGACTACGAGCAGTACGTC. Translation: CASSFGQGDYEQYV.

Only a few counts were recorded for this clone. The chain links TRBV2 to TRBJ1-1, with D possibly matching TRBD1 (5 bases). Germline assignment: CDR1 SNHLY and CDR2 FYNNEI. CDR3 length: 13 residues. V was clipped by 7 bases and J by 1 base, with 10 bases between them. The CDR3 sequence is CASTDDRNTEAFF. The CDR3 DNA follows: TGTGCCAGCACCGATGACAGGAACACTGAAGCTTTCTTT.

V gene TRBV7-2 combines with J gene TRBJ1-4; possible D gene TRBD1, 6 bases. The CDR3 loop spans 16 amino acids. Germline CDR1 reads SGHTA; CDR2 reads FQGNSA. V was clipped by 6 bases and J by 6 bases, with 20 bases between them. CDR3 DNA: TGTGCCAGCAGTTCTCCTGGGGGGGGCCGGGATGAAAAACTGTTTTTT. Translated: CASSSPGGGRDEKLFF.

The CDR3 loop is CAWKDVKTGRTEAFF. Written as DNA, the CDR3 is TGTGCCTGGAAGGACGTAAAGACAGGGCGTACTGAAGCTTTCTTT. The V and J genes are TRBV30 and TRBJ1-1, with 7 bases lining up with TRBD1. The CDR3 extends over 15 amino acids. In germline, CDR1 is GTSNPN, CDR2 SVGIG (reference sequence). V was clipped by 4 bases and J by 5 bases; unmatched bases: 13. Full variable domain (missing parts from reference TRBV30 and TRBJ1-1): SQTIHQWPATLVQPVGSPLSLECTVEGTSNPNLYWYRQAAGRGLQLLFYSVGIGQISSEVPQNLSASRPQDRQFILSSKKLLLSDSGFYLCAWKDVKTGRTEAFFGQGTRLTVV.

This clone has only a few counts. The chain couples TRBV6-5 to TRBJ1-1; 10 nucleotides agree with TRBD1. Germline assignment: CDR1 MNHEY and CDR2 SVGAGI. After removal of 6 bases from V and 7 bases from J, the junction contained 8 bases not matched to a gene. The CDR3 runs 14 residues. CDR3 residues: CASRNDRGHNEAFF. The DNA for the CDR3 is TGTGCCAGCAGAAACGACAGGGGGCATAATGAAGCTTTCTTT.

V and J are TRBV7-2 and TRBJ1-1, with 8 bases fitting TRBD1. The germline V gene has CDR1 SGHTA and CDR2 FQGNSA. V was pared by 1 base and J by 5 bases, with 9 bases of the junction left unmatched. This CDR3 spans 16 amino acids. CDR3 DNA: TGTGCCAGCAGCTTAGTTCCAGGGGGCGCGACGACTGAAGCTTTCTTT. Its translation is CASSLVPGGATTEAFF.

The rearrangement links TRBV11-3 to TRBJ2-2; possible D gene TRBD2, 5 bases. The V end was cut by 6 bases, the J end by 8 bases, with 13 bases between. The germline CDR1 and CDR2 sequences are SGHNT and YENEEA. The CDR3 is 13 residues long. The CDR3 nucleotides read TGTGCCAGCAGGCTCGAGGGTCCGGGGGAGCTGTTTTTT. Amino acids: CASRLEGPGELFF.

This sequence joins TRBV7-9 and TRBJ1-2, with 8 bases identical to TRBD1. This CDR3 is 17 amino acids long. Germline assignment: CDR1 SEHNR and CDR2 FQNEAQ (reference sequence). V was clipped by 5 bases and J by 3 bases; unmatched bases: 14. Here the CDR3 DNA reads TGTGCCAGCAGCCTAGAACCGACAGGGGTTATAGACTATGGCTACACCTTC. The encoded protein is CASSLEPTGVIDYGYTF. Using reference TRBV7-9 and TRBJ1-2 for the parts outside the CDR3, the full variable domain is DTGVSQNPRHKITKRGQNVTFRCDPISEHNRLYWYRQTLGQGPEFLTYFQNEAQLEKSRLLSDRFSAERPKGSFSTLEIQRTEQGDSAMYLCASSLEPTGVIDYGYTFGSGTRLTVV.

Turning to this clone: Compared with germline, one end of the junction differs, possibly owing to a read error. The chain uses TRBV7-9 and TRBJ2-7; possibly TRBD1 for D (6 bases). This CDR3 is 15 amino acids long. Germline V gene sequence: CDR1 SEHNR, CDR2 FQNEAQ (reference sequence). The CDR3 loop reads CSSSSLDSPGYEQYF. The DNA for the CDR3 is TGTTCCAGCAGCTCGCTGGACAGTCCTGGGTACGAGCAGTACTTC.

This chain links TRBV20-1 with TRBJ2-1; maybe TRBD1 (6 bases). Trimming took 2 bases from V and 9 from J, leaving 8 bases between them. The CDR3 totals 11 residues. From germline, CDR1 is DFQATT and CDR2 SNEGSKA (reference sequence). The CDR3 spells CSARQDSEQFF. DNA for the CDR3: TGCAGTGCTAGACAGGACAGTGAGCAGTTCTTC.

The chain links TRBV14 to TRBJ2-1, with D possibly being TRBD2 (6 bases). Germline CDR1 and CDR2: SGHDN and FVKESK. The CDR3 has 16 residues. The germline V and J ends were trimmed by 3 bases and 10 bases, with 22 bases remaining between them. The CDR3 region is CASSHGGTSRRGEQFF. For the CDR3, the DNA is TGTGCCAGCAGCCACGGGGGTACTAGCAGGAGGGGAGAGCAGTTCTTC.

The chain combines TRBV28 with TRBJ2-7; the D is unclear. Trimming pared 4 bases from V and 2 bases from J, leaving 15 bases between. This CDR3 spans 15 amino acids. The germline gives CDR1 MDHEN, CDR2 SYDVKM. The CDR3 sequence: CASSSSAAQTYEQYV. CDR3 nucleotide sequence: TGTGCCAGCAGTTCCTCGGCGGCACAAACCTACGAGCAGTACGTC.

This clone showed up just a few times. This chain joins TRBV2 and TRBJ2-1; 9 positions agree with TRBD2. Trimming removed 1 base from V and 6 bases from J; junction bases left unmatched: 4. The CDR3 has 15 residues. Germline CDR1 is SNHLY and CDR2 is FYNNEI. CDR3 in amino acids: CASSEGASGTNEQFF. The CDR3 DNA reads TGTGCCAGCAGTGAAGGGGCTAGCGGGACCAATGAGCAGTTCTTC.

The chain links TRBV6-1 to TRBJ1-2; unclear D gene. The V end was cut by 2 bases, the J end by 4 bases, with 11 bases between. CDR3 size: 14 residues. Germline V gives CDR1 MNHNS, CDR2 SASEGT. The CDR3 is CASSENPVGYGYTF. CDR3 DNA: TGTGCCAGCAGTGAAAATCCGGTCGGCTATGGCTACACCTTC.

The CDR3 spells CASSLGWADTQYF. Here the CDR3 DNA reads TGCGCCAGCAGCTTGGGATGGGCGGATACGCAGTATTTT. The chain combines TRBV5-1 with TRBJ2-3; D remains ambiguous. Germline CDR1 reads SGHRS; CDR2 reads YFSETQ. The CDR3 extends over 13 amino acids. The germline V and J ends were trimmed by 0 bases and 6 bases, with 8 bases remaining between them. The entire variable domain, with the rest obtained from reference TRBV5-1 and TRBJ2-3, is as follows: KAGVTQTPRYLIKTRGQQVTLSCSPISGHRSVSWYQQTPGQGLQFLFEYFSETQRNKGNFPGRFSGRQFSNSRSEMNVSTLELGDSALYLCASSLGWADTQYFGPGTRLTVL.

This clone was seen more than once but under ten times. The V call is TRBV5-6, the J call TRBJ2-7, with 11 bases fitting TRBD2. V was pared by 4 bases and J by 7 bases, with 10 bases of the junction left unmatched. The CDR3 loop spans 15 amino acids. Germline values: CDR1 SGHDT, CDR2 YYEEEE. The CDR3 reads CASSPDRLAGREQYV. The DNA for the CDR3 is TGTGCCAGCAGCCCTGACCGACTAGCGGGGAGGGAGCAGTACGTC.

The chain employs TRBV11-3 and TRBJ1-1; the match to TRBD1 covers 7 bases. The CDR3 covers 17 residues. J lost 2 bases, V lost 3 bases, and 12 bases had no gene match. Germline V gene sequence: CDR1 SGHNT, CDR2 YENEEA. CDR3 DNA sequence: TGTGCCAGCAGCTTCGCCGGACAGGCTATACCTAACACTGAAGCTTTCTTT. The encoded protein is CASSFAGQAIPNTEAFF.

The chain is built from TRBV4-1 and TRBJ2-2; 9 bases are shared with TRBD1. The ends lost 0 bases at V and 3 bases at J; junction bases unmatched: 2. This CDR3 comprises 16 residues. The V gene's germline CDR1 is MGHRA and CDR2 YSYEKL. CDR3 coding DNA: TGCGCCAGCAGCCAAGAAGACAGGGGGTACACCGGGGAGCTGTTTTTT. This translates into CASSQEDRGYTGELFF.

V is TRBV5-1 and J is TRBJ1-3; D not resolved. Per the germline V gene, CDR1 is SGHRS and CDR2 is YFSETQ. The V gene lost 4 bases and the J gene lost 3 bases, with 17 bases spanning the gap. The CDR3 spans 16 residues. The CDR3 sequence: CASSPTPAGDGNTIYF. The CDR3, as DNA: TGCGCCAGCAGCCCCACCCCGGCAGGCGATGGAAACACCATATATTTT.